The entry that follows covers one TCR beta chain sequence. What it binds is unknown. Before extraction, the whole blood was not fractionated, and total RNA was taken from it. Separate cDNA molecules received unique molecular identifiers, which the library attached to them. In the study's own analysis: The median was roughly 100,000 TCRs per sample, ranging about 20,000 to 690,600. TCRdb reanalysed the reads using MiXCR and keeps one entry per CDR3 protein. The V and J calls shown here were made by TCRdb, not taken from the authors' results. The table has about 120,000 distinct CDR3 sequences, 8% to 9.5% seen once. The entry originates in a study of human T cells and chemical hapten exposure. About the research overall: Largely, small differences in pooled library volume made per-sample TCR yields vary. Study-wide results and caveats: Unchanged with DPC sensitization were TCRs above 1 in 1000 frequency.

The V gene's germline CDR1 is SGHRS and CDR2 YFSETQ. The CDR3 has 15 amino acids. Germline trimming cut 4 bases from V and 2 bases from J; bases unmatched to any gene: 9. Sample: whole blood. The clonotype was recovered from a human donor in good health. Some clones in this sample may be carry-over from other donors' samples. This chain connects TRBV5-1 to TRBJ2-7, with TRBD2 identical over 7 bases. The CDR3 DNA reads as TGCGCCAGCAGCCCGGGGGGATTAAAGCCCTACGAGCAGTACTTC. This translates into CASSPGGLKPYEQYF.